The entry that follows covers one T cell receptor beta chain sequence. The data are from a study of radiation and T cells in renal cell carcinoma. Described time point: blood 2 weeks post-SBRT. Treatment indicated: 15 Gy SBRT to primary tumor, nephrectomy 4 weeks later. Blood was sampled at baseline, 2 weeks and 4 weeks after SBRT. Profiling relied on immunoSEQ multiplex PCR, and the TCRdb table lists in-frame clones only, not all of them. The sample yields 25,000 to 30,000 clones, 81% seen once. CDR3 length: 12 amino acids. Germline values: CDR1 MDHEN, CDR2 SYDVKM. V was clipped by 7 bases and J by 7 bases; unmatched bases: 7.

This TCR derives from a man aged 55 to 69 with renal cell carcinoma. The V gene is TRBV28, the J gene TRBJ2-7; TRBD2 agrees at 7 bases. Here the sequenced sample was blood, taken from a patient whose treatment included radiotherapy and nephrectomy. CDR3: CASNAGVVEQYF. For the CDR3, the DNA is TGTGCCAGCAACGCGGGAGTTGTAGAGCAGTACTTC.